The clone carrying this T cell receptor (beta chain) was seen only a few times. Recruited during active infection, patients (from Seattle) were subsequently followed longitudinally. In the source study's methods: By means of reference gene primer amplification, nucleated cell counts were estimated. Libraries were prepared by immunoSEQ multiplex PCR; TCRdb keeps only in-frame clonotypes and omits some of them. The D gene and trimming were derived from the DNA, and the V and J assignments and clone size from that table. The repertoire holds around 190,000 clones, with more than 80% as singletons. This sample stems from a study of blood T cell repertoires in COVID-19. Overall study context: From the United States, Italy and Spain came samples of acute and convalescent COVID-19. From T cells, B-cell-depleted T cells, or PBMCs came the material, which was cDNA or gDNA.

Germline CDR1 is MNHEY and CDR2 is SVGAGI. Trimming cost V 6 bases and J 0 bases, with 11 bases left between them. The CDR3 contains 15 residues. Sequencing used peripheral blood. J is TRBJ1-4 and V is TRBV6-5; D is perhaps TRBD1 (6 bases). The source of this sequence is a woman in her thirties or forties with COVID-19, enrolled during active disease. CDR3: CASRGGPATNEKLFF. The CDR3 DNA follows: TGTGCCAGCAGGGGGGGGCCCGCAACTAATGAAAAACTGTTTTTT.